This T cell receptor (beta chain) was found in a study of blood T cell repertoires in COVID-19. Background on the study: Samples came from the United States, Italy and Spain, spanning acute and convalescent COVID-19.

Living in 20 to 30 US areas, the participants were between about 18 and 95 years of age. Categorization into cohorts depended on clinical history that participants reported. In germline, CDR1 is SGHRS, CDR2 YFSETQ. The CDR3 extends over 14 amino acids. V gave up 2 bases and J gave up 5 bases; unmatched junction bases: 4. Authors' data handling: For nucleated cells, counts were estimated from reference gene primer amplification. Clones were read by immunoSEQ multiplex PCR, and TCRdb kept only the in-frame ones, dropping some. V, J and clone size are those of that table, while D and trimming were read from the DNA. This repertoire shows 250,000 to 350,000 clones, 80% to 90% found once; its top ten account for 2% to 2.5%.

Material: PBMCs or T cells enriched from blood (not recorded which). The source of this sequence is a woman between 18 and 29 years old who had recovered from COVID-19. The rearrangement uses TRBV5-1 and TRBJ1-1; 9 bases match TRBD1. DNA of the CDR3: TGCGCCAGCAGCTTACAGGGGGCAGGGACTGAAGCTTTCTTT. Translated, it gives CASSLQGAGTEAFF.